This TCR beta chain was sequenced in a study of T cells in Graves' hyperthyroidism and ophthalmopathy. Enrolled ophthalmopathy patients presented with a Clinical Activity Score of at least 3, a NOSPECS grade of at least 4, and disease duration under 3 months. Researchers took RNA transcripts and amplified the TCR beta CDR3 regions from them. The TCR CDR3 was amplified in a first-round RT-PCR using the HTBI primer set. TCRdb reprocessed the multiplex PCR reads with MiXCR, giving one entry per CDR3 protein. The data hold approximately 380,000 distinct CDR3 sequences, with more than 13% observed a single time. CDR3 size: 15 residues. Germline V gene lookup returns CDR1 SGHRS and CDR2 YFSETQ. V lost 4 bases and J lost 4; bases outside the gene matches: 5. A note on this clonotype: Its antigen is not identified.

Study-level points and caveats: Ophthalmopathy was separated from stable hyperthyroidism by a 13 V-J model. Appearing also in blood were most of the thyroid clonotypes expanded above 0.001.

This sequence joins TRBV5-1 and TRBJ1-1; 12 positions match TRBD1. The sequenced sample was blood. The TCR originated in a man in his fifties or sixties with Graves' ophthalmopathy. The CDR3 DNA follows: TGCGCCAGCAGCGGGACAGGGGGCGCGGGCACTGAAGCTTTCTTT. Its translation is CASSGTGGAGTEAFF.